The 18 T cell receptor beta chains below were found in one sample sequenced in a study of T cell repertoires in cytomegalovirus infection. TCRdb independently ran MiXCR on the reads; one entry per CDR3 protein. The data hold about 400,000 distinct CDR3 sequences, with roughly 18% observed a single time. The sample consisted of PBMCs. Receptor source: a human donor in good health (CMV status not recorded). Some clones in this sample may be carry-over from other donors' samples.

The chain uses TRBV4-3 and TRBJ1-6, with D uncertain. Trimming took 6 bases from V and 0 from J, leaving 12 bases between them. Per the germline V gene, CDR1 is LGHNA and CDR2 is YSLEER. CDR3 length equals 16 residues. The DNA of the CDR3 is TGCGCCAGCAGTCCGCGAGCAAGCTCCTATAATTCACCCCTCCACTTT. It codes for CASSPRASSYNSPLHF.

Many counts were recorded for this clonotype. The CDR3: CASSSALNNEQFF. In nucleotides, the CDR3 is TGTGCCAGCAGTTCCGCCCTCAACAATGAGCAGTTCTTC. The V gene is TRBV6-2 or TRBV6-3, the J gene TRBJ2-1; D gene unclear. CDR1 and CDR2 from the germline V gene are MNHEY and SVGEGT. The ends were cut back, 4 bases at V and 5 bases at J, with 9 bases in the middle. This CDR3 has 13 amino acids.

To note about this clonotype: This could be a read error, since a much larger clone is one nucleotide away. The chain uses TRBV12-3 or TRBV12-4 and TRBJ2-1, with 7 positions matching TRBD2. CDR3 size: 12 residues. DNA of the CDR3: TGTGCCAGCTGTTTCGCGGGGGTTGAGCAGTTCTTC. It is translated as CASCFAGVEQFF.

This clonotype was seen at least ten times. J is TRBJ2-3 and V is TRBV12-3 or TRBV12-4; 9 bases are a match to TRBD1. The length of the CDR3 is 18 residues. V shed 5 bases, J shed 4 bases, and the junction held 16 bases outside the gene matches. CDR3 nucleotide sequence: TGTGCCAGCAGTATACTCCTTTACGGGACAGGGAGAGCAGATACGCAGTATTTT. It is translated as CASSILLYGTGRADTQYF.

This chain uses TRBV12-3 or TRBV12-4 with TRBJ2-1; D is uncertain. The germline V and J ends were trimmed by 6 bases and 4 bases, with 7 bases remaining between them. This CDR3 has 12 amino acids. The CDR3 nucleotides read TGTGCCAGCAGCCCCTATTACAATGAGCAGTTCTTC. Translated, it gives CASSPYYNEQFF.

There are many counts of this clonotype. CDR3 residues: CASSLLTSTDTQYF. In nucleotides, the CDR3 is TGTGCCAGCAGCTTGTTGACAAGCACAGATACGCAGTATTTT. The rearrangement joins TRBV7-2 to TRBJ2-3; D gene ambiguous. The CDR3 covers 14 residues. Between the trimmed V and J ends, which lost 3 bases and 0 bases, there was a span of 7 bases. The germline gives CDR1 SGHTA, CDR2 FQGNSA.

The rearrangement links TRBV29-1 to TRBJ1-1; no clear D. With 6 bases removed from V and 0 bases from J, the gap between germline ends came to 14 bases. The CDR3 covers 14 residues. Germline V gene lookup returns CDR1 SQVTM and CDR2 ANQGSEA. The CDR3 protein is CSVIGVGMNTEAFF. CDR3 nucleotides: TGCAGCGTGATTGGGGTGGGTATGAACACTGAAGCTTTCTTT.

Written as DNA, the CDR3 is TGTGTCTCAGTGGGGAGCACAGATACGCAGTATTTT. It specifies CVSVGSTDTQYF. The chain couples TRBV2 to TRBJ2-3; D gene uncertain. This CDR3 has 12 amino acids. The germline CDR1 and CDR2 sequences are SNHLY and FYNNEI.

On this clonotype: At one end, the junction sequence differs from germline, possibly due to a read error. This sequence joins TRBV5-6 and TRBJ1-1, with D uncertain. Germline loops: CDR1 SGHDT, CDR2 YYEEEE. This CDR3 region has 13 residues. This CDR3 is CASSQVSSERIIF. DNA for the CDR3: TGTGCCAGCAGCCAGGTTAGTTCAGAGAGGATAATATTT.

This clonotype showed up just a few times. The rearrangement joins TRBV10-3 to TRBJ2-5; D assignment may be TRBD1 or TRBD2 (5 bases each). This CDR3 region has 15 residues. The V and J ends lost 3 bases and 0 bases respectively, with 11 bases between them. The germline CDR1 and CDR2 sequences are ENHRY and SYGVKD. The CDR3 nucleotides are TGTGCCATCAGTGAAATCGGGACCAACCAAGAGACCCAGTACTTC. It encodes CAISEIGTNQETQYF.

This clonotype showed up just a few times. The chain carries TRBV27 and TRBJ1-6; perhaps TRBD1 as D (5 bases). V was trimmed by 5 bases and J by 8 bases, leaving 13 bases between them. CDR3 length: 14 residues. Per the germline V gene, CDR1 is MNHEY and CDR2 is SMNVEV (reference sequence). CDR3 nucleotide sequence: TGTGCCAGCAGTCCCGGGGACTTCTATTCACCCCTCCACTTT. Residues: CASSPGDFYSPLHF.

The chain links TRBV10-3 to TRBJ1-4; no reliable D call. V was shortened by 2 bases and J by 7 bases, with 8 bases between the two germline ends. The CDR3 length is 13 residues. The germline CDR1 and CDR2 sequences are ENHRY and SYGVKD. The CDR3 spells CAISESQPEKLFF. DNA of the CDR3: TGTGCCATCAGTGAGAGTCAGCCTGAAAAACTGTTTTTT.

In this sample, this clonotype turned up many times. The chain employs TRBV6-2 or TRBV6-3 and TRBJ2-7; 11 positions agree with TRBD1. V shed 7 bases and J 4 bases; nucleotides not matched to a gene: 6. This CDR3 is 14 amino acids long. Germline values: CDR1 MNHEY, CDR2 SVGEGT. The CDR3 nucleotides are TGTGCCAGCACTCGGACAGGGGGCATATACGAGCAGTACTTC. Residues: CASTRTGGIYEQYF.

This clonotype was seen repeatedly, ten times or more. This sequence joins TRBV7-2 and TRBJ2-2, with 7 nucleotides matching TRBD2. The germline V gene encodes CDR1 SGHTA and CDR2 FQGNSA. This CDR3 has 15 amino acids. J gave up 1 base and V 5 bases, and 4 bases lay outside the gene matches. In DNA, the CDR3 is TGTGCCAGCAGCCAGACTAGCCGGAACACCGGGGAGCTGTTTTTT. This codes for CASSQTSRNTGELFF.

The chain carries TRBV20-1 and TRBJ1-2; D remains ambiguous. The CDR3 loop spans 11 amino acids. Per germline, CDR1 DFQATT and CDR2 SNEGSKA (reference sequence). Trimming pared 3 bases from V and 8 bases from J, leaving 10 bases between. Here the CDR3 reads CSASGLRGYTF. The CDR3, as DNA: TGCAGTGCTAGCGGACTAAGGGGCTACACCTTC.

The table lists this clonotype with many counts. V usage is TRBV12-3 or TRBV12-4 and J usage is TRBJ2-7; D not certain. Trimming cost V 5 bases and J 2 bases, with 10 bases left between them. There are 13 residues in the CDR3. CDR3 bases: TGTGCCAGCAGTCGCGGTTCAACCTACGAGCAGTACTTC. Its protein product is CASSRGSTYEQYF.

This clonotype appeared many times. The gene calls are TRBV7-6 and TRBJ2-1; 8 bases are a match to TRBD2. The CDR3 has 17 residues. V gave up 2 bases and J gave up 0 bases; unmatched junction bases: 6. In germline, CDR1 is SGHVS, CDR2 FNYEAQ. The CDR3 sequence: CASSLQTGTSSYNEQFF. The CDR3 bases are TGTGCCAGCAGCTTACAAACCGGGACTAGCTCCTACAATGAGCAGTTCTTC. The full variable domain, rest sourced from reference TRBV7-6 and TRBJ2-1, is GAGVSQSPRYKVTKRGQDVALRCDPISGHVSLYWYRQALGQGPEFLTYFNYEAQQDKSGLPNDRFSAERPEGSISTLTIQRTEQRDSAMYRCASSLQTGTSSYNEQFFGPGTRLTVL.

This clonotype was counted ten times or more. The chain is built from TRBV7-2 and TRBJ1-2; 9 bases agree with TRBD1. V lost 2 bases, J lost 7 bases, and 5 bases stayed unmatched. The germline gives CDR1 SGHTA, CDR2 FQGNSA. The CDR3 extends over 14 amino acids. As DNA, the CDR3 is TGTGCCAGCAGCTTACGGACAGGGGAACGTGGCTACACCTTC. Its protein product is CASSLRTGERGYTF.